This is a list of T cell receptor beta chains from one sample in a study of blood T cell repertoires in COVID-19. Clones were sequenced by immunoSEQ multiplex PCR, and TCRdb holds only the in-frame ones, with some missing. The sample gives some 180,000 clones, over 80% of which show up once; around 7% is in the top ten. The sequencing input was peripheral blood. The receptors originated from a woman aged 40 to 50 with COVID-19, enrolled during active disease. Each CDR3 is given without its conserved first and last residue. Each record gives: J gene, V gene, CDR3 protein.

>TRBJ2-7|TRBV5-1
ASSQGQRNEQY
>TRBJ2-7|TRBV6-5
ASSYTGAYEQY
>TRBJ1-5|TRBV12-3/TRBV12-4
ASSRQANQPQH
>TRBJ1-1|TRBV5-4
ASKPGQHTEAF
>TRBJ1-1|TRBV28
ASSLGTGTEAF
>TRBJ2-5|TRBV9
ASSVGLAGGRETQY
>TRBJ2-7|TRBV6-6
ASSYGTSGGREQY
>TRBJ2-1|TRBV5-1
ASRQGTSGYNEQF
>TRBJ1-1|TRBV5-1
ASSRAGYTEAF
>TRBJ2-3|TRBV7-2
ASSPGDYLLDTQY
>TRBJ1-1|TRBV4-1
ASSPTATNTEAF
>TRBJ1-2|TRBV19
ASSIWRAYGYT
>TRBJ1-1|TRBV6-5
ASSYSTPGRSGEAF
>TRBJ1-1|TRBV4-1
ASSQDTPFRAF
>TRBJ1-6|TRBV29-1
SAGAGTPNSPLH
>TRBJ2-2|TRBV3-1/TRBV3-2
ASSQWGDSNTGELF
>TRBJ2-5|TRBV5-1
ASSPERAQETQY
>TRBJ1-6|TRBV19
ACRDRATNSPLH
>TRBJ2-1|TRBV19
ASSMTPRNNEQF
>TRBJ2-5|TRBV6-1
ASSVAGTSGLLATQY
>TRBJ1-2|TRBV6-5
ASSYSGGYGYT
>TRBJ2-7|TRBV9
ASSVGGGGSYEQY